These T cell receptor beta chains were read from a single sample in a study of cytomegalovirus exposure and HLA in healthy donors. Profiling relied on immunoSEQ multiplex PCR, and the TCRdb table lists in-frame clones only, not all of them. The sample shows 150,000 to 200,000 clones, roughly 80% of them seen only once. The sample taken for sequencing was PBMCs. The source of these receptors is a man younger than 35 in good health and CMV-seropositive. CDR3s include the opening cysteine and the closing phenylalanine or tryptophan. A D gene is named only where the DNA matches it firmly. Size is stated for part of the rows, as once, few or many counts, or as a class when the clone is expanded.

- TRBJ1-1 - TRBV15 TGTGCCACCAGCAGAGATCTAGGCAGCTCTAACACTGAAGCTTTCTTT CATSRDLGSSNTEAFF
- TRBJ2-7 TRBD2 TRBV7-3 TGTGCCAGCAGCTTAACCGGGACTAGCGGCCTCTACGAGCAGTACTTC CASSLTGTSGLYEQYF
- TRBJ2-1 TRBD2 TRBV15 TGTGCCACCAGCAGAGGTGCGGGAGGGCCTTTGGGCAATGAGCAGTTCTTC CATSRGAGGPLGNEQFF
- TRBJ2-5 - TRBV2 TGTGCCTTTCGACCTGACTCGAGAGTGGAGACCCAGTACTTC CAFRPDSRVETQYF
once TRBJ2-2 - TRBV6-5 TGTGCCAGCCTACGCTACGGGGGAAACACCGGGGAGCTGTTTTTT CASLRYGGNTGELFF
- TRBJ2-7 - TRBV27 TGTGCCAGCAGTCAGCGGGCCACCTACGAGCAGTACTTC CASSQRATYEQYF
once TRBJ2-4 TRBD1 TRBV27 TGTGCCAGCAGCCCCGGGACAGGGGTGAGTTGGGCCAAAAACATTCAGTACTTC CASSPGTGVSWAKNIQYF
- TRBJ2-1 TRBD1 TRBV5-1 TGCGCCAGCAGCACCGGGACAGGGGACTTGCATGAGCAGTTCTTC CASSTGTGDLHEQFF
- TRBJ2-2 TRBD2 TRBV5-1 TGCGCCACCAGGGTATTAGCGGGAATCACCGGGGAGCTGTTTTTT CATRVLAGITGELFF
- TRBJ2-2 TRBD2 TRBV5-4 TGTGCCAGCAATTTTAATAACGGCGGGAGGATCTTGAGGGGGACCGGGGAGCTGTTTTTT CASNFNNGGRILRGTGELFF
few TRBJ2-7 TRBD1 TRBV7-9 TGTGCCAGCAGTCGAGGGACAGGGGATTTCTACGAGCAGTACTTC CASSRGTGDFYEQYF
few TRBJ2-2 - TRBV11-2 TGTGCCAGCAGCTCCCGTCCTACCGGGGAGCTGTTTTTT CASSSRPTGELFF
- TRBJ1-2 TRBD1 TRBV7-9 TGTTCCAGCAGCGGAACTGGGACAGGGAGGCCCTACACCTTC CSSSGTGTGRPYTF
- TRBJ1-1 TRBD1 TRBV7-9 TGTGCCAGCAGCGGGAGCGGGACAGGGGGCACTGAAGCTTTCTTT CASSGSGTGGTEAFF
- TRBJ2-7 TRBD2 TRBV29-1 TGCAGCGTTGAAGCTAGCGGGAGCGAGCAGTACTTC CSVEASGSEQYF
- TRBJ1-6 TRBD1 TRBV27 TGTGCCAGCAGTCATACCGGGACAGCATCCAATTCACCCCTCCACTTT CASSHTGTASNSPLHF
- TRBJ2-7 TRBD2 TRBV2 TGTGCCAGCAGTCGACTAGCGGTCCGTTACGAGCAGTACTTC CASSRLAVRYEQYF
- TRBJ2-3 TRBD1 TRBV28 TGTGCCAGCAGCACGACAGGGGGTACGACAGATACGCAGTATTTT CASSTTGGTTDTQYF
few TRBJ2-5 TRBD2 TRBV27 TGTGCCAGCAGTCCCGGGACTAGCGGCCGGGGAGAGACCCAGTACTTC CASSPGTSGRGETQYF
- TRBJ2-3 - TRBV9 TGTGCCAGCAGTGACGCCGGGAGCACAGATACGCAGTATTTT CASSDAGSTDTQYF
- TRBJ1-4 - TRBV5-4 TGTGCCAGCAGCTTGAATCAAGGAGCAACTAATGAAAAACTGTTTTTT CASSLNQGATNEKLFF
- TRBJ1-1 - TRBV27 TGTGCCAGCAGACCAGACCCGGGGACTGAAGCTTTCTTT CASRPDPGTEAFF
once TRBJ2-3 - TRBV28 TGTGCCAGCAGTTCGGTCACAGATACGCAGTATTTT CASSSVTDTQYF
- TRBJ2-5 - TRBV5-4 TGTGCCAGCAGCTCACGACAGGCCGTAACCTACGAACAGTACTTC CASSSRQAVTYEQYF
- TRBJ2-2 - TRBV30 TGTGCCTGGAGTAGACAGAGCACCGGGGAGCTGTTTTTT CAWSRQSTGELFF
- TRBJ1-1 TRBD1 TRBV5-1 TGCGCCAGCAGCTTGAGTCCCGACAGGGACACTGAAGCTTTCTTT CASSLSPDRDTEAFF
- TRBJ2-1 TRBD2 TRBV29-1 TGCAGCGTCGAGGGAGGGATGAACAATGAGCAGTTCTTC CSVEGGMNNEQFF
- TRBJ1-1 TRBD1 TRBV12-5 TGTGCTAGTGGTTTGGTGGGACGGGACAGGGCTACTGAAGCTTTCTTT CASGLVGRDRATEAFF
few TRBJ2-2 - TRBV7-3 TGTGCCAGCAGCTCCCAGGGACCGGGGGCCGGGGAGCTGTTTTTT CASSSQGPGAGELFF